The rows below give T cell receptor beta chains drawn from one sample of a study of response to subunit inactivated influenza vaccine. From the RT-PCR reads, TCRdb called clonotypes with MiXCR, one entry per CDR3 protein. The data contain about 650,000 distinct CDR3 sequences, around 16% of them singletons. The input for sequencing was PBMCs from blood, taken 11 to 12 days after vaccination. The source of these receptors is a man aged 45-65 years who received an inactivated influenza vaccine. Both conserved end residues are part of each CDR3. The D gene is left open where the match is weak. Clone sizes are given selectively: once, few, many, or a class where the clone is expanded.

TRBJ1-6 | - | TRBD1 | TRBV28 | CASRSAGTGYSPLHF | TGTGCCAGCAGGTCCGCCGGGACAGGCTATTCACCCCTCCACTTT
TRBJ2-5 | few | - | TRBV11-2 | CASSLSRANSYQETQYF | TGTGCCAGCAGCTTATCAAGGGCTAACAGCTACCAAGAGACCCAGTACTTC
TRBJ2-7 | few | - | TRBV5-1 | CASSLRGASRYEQYF | TGCGCCAGCAGCTTGCGGGGGGCGTCTCGCTACGAGCAGTACTTC
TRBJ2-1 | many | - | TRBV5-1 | CASSLEGLVYNEQFF | TGCGCCAGCAGCTTGGAGGGACTCGTATACAATGAGCAGTTCTTC
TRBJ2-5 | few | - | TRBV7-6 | CASSPVGHRSGKETQYF | TGTGCCAGCAGCCCAGTCGGACACCGTTCGGGTAAAGAGACCCAGTACTTC
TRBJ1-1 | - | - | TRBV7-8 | CASSRGRQRNTEAFF | TGTGCCAGCAGCCGAGGGCGGCAGAGGAACACTGAAGCTTTCTTT
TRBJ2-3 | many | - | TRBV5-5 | CASSFRSDNTQYF | TGTGCCAGCAGCTTCCGGTCGGACAATACGCAGTATTTT
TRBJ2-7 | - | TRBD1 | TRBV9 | CASSVGMVDRRAPYEQYF | TGTGCCAGCAGCGTAGGGATGGTGGACAGGCGGGCCCCCTACGAGCAGTACTTC
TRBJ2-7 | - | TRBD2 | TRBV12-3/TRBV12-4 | CASSLRVGGGSYEQYF | TGTGCCAGCAGTTTACGGGTGGGCGGGGGGTCGTACGAGCAGTACTTC
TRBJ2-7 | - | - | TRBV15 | CATSRGSFGGAISYEQYF | TGTGCCACCAGCAGAGGATCCTTCGGCGGAGCCATCTCCTACGAGCAGTACTTC
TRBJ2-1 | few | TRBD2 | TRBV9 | CASSVATSGLNNEQFF | TGTGCCAGCAGCGTAGCTACTAGCGGGCTTAACAATGAGCAGTTCTTC
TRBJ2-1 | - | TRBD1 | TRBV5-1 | CASSPRQGITDEQFF | TGCGCCAGCAGCCCTAGACAGGGTATCACAGATGAGCAGTTCTTC
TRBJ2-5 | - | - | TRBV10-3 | CATRDNQETQYF | TGTGCCACAAGGGACAACCAAGAGACCCAGTACTTC
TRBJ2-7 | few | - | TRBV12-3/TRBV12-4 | CASSFGGRTYEQYF | TGTGCCAGCAGTTTCGGGGGACGGACCTACGAGCAGTACTTC
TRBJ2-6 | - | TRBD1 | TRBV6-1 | CATPTGMSGANVLTF | TGTGCCACCCCGACAGGGATGTCTGGGGCCAACGTCCTGACTTTC
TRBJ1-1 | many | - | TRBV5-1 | CASSLDPVGGTEAFF | TGCGCCAGCAGCCTAGACCCGGTCGGGGGCACTGAAGCTTTCTTT
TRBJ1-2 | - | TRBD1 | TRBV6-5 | CASSSPDRADYGYTF | TGTGCCAGCAGTTCCCCTGACAGGGCCGACTATGGCTACACCTTC
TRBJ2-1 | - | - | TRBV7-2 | CASSLATPNEQFF | TGTGCCAGCAGCTTAGCGACTCCCAATGAGCAGTTCTTC
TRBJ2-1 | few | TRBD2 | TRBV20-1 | CSGLADYNEQFF | TGCAGTGGTCTAGCGGACTACAATGAGCAGTTCTTC
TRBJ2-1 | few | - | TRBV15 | CATSRDLGRNEQFF | TGTGCCACCAGCAGAGATCTGGGGAGGAATGAGCAGTTCTTC
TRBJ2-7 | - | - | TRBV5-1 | CASTVGGHASYEQYF | TGCGCCAGCACTGTGGGGGGGCACGCGTCCTACGAGCAGTACTTC
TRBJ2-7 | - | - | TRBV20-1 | CSANLGGAYEQYF | TGCAGTGCTAATTTAGGGGGAGCCTACGAGCAGTACTTC
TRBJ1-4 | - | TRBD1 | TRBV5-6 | CASSSRDRGSEKLFF | TGTGCCAGCAGCTCCCGGGACAGGGGCTCCGAAAAACTGTTTTTT
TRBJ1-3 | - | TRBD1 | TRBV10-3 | CAISVWTGRDSGNTIYF | TGTGCCATCAGTGTGTGGACAGGGAGAGACTCTGGAAACACCATATATTTT
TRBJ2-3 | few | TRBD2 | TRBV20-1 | CSASPGTSGVTDTQYF | TGCAGTGCTAGCCCCGGGACTAGCGGAGTGACAGATACGCAGTATTTT
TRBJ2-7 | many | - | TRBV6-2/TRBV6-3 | CASSFNSYEQYF | TGTGCCAGCAGCTTCAACTCCTACGAGCAGTACTTC
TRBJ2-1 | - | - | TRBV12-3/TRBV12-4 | CASSLATVYNEQFF | TGTGCCAGCAGTTTAGCTACCGTATACAATGAGCAGTTCTTC
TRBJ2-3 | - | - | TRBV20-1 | CSATKRSSHSTDTQYF | TGCAGTGCCACCAAGCGGAGTTCTCATAGCACAGATACGCAGTATTTT
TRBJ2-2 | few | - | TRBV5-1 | CASSAGTLTGELFF | TGCGCCAGCAGTGCCGGGACCCTAACCGGGGAGCTGTTTTTT
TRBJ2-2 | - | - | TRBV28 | CASRNRENTGELFF | TGTGCCAGCAGAAACAGAGAGAACACCGGGGAGCTGTTTTTT
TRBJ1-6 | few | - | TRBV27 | CASSGYYNSPLHF | TGTGCCAGCAGCGGGTATTATAATTCACCCCTCCACTTT
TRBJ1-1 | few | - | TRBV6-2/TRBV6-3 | CASRMDFAMNTEAFF | TGTGCCAGCAGAATGGACTTTGCCATGAACACTGAAGCTTTCTTT
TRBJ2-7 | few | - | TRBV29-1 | CSGGDGAYEQYF | TGCAGCGGTGGGGACGGAGCCTACGAGCAGTACTTC
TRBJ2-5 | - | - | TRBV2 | CASHDLRVGPAGQETQYF | TGTGCCAGCCATGACCTCAGAGTGGGACCCGCTGGGCAAGAGACCCAGTACTTC
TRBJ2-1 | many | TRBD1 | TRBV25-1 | CASREQGWFF | TGTGCCAGCAGGGAACAGGGGTGGTTCTTC
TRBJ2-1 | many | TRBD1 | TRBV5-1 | CASSFEMTGDLAGEPVDEQFF | TGCGCCAGCAGCTTTGAAATGACAGGGGATTTAGCTGGTGAACCGGTCGATGAGCAGTTCTTC
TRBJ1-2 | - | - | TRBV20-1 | CSASSQGSGYGYTF | TGCAGTGCTAGCTCACAGGGATCAGGCTATGGCTACACCTTC
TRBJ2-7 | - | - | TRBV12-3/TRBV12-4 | CASSIKVRHQYF | TGTGCCAGCAGCATCAAGGTGCGACACCAGTACTTC
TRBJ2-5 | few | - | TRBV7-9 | CASSFQPSFWAQYF | TGTGCCAGCAGCTTCCAACCGAGCTTCTGGGCCCAGTACTTC
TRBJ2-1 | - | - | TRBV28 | CASSLSRTAGVMWSYEQFF | TGTGCCAGCAGTTTATCTCGGACAGCAGGGGTTATGTGGTCCTATGAGCAGTTCTTC
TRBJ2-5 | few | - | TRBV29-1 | CSVEGEAGTQETQYF | TGCAGCGTTGAAGGGGAGGCGGGCACGCAAGAGACCCAGTACTTC
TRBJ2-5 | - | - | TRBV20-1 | CSASRSSGETQYF | TGCAGTGCAAGTCGTAGTTCGGGGGAGACCCAGTACTTC
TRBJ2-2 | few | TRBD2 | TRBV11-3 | CASRLTSGGANTGELFF | TGTGCCAGCAGACTCACTAGCGGGGGGGCGAACACCGGGGAGCTGTTTTTT
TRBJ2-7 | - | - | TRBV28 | CASSGQGGSYEQYF | TGTGCCAGCAGTGGCCAGGGTGGCTCGTACGAGCAGTACTTC
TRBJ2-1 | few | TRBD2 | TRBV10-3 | CAISGGEGLGSYNEQFF | TGTGCCATCAGTGGGGGGGAGGGACTCGGCTCCTACAATGAGCAGTTCTTC
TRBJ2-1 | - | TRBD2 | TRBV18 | CASSPSGLALLNEQFF | TGTGCCAGCTCACCGTCGGGACTAGCCCTGCTCAATGAGCAGTTCTTC
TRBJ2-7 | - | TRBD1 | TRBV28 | CASSHGQGIPYEQYF | TGTGCCAGCAGTCACGGACAGGGAATCCCCTACGAGCAGTACTTC